A selection of T cell receptor beta chains follows, all from one sample in a study of blood T cell repertoires in COVID-19. Clones were sequenced by immunoSEQ multiplex PCR, and TCRdb holds only the in-frame ones, with some missing. The sample has 180,000 or so clones, around 87% seen once. The sample consisted of peripheral blood. These receptors were obtained from a man aged 40-50 years with active or convalescent COVID-19. Each CDR3 is given with its conserved first and last residue. The order of the fields is J gene, clone size, V gene, D gene, CDR3 protein, CDR3 DNA. The D gene is left open where the match is weak. Size values are once, few and many counts, or a class for expanded clones, and some rows have none.

>TRBJ1-5|-|TRBV7-9|-
CASSLGGSPNQPQHF
TGTGCCAGCAGCTTGGGAGGGTCCCCTAATCAGCCCCAGCATTTT
>TRBJ2-7|-|TRBV27|-
CASSLGGSYEQYF
TGTGCCAGCAGTTTGGGGGGTTCCTACGAGCAGTACTTC
>TRBJ2-1|once|TRBV18|TRBD2
CASSPTSGGTYNEQFF
TGTGCCAGCTCACCGACTAGCGGGGGGACTTACAATGAGCAGTTCTTC
>TRBJ1-4|few|TRBV11-2|TRBD1
CASSPSGGREKLFF
TGTGCCAGCAGCCCATCAGGGGGCCGTGAAAAACTGTTTTTT
>TRBJ2-7|-|TRBV5-1|TRBD1
CASSPRDRAYEQYF
TGCGCCAGCAGCCCCCGGGACAGGGCCTACGAGCAGTACTTC
>TRBJ2-3|-|TRBV7-2|TRBD1
CAIGQGQGGDTQYF
TGTGCCATCGGGCAGGGACAGGGTGGAGATACGCAGTATTTT
>TRBJ2-7|-|TRBV5-1|-
CASSLTGTYEQYF
TGCGCCAGCAGCCTTACAGGGACCTACGAGCAGTACTTC
>TRBJ1-4|-|TRBV28|TRBD1
CASSSPTGGEYEKLFF
TGTGCCAGCAGCTCCCCGACAGGGGGGGAATATGAAAAACTGTTTTTT
>TRBJ2-1|-|TRBV14|TRBD2
CASSPGLDNEQFF
TGTGCCAGCAGCCCTGGACTAGACAATGAGCAGTTCTTC
>TRBJ2-2|few|TRBV5-4|TRBD2
CASSLQRGSGPTGELFF
TGTGCCAGCAGCTTGCAGCGGGGCTCAGGTCCCACCGGGGAGCTGTTTTTT
>TRBJ1-2|-|TRBV4-3|-
CASSRHGAGYGYTF
TGCGCCAGCAGCCGCCATGGAGCGGGGTATGGCTACACCTTC
>TRBJ2-3|once|TRBV2|-
CASSGLDTQYF
TGTGCCAGCAGCGGACTAGATACGCAGTATTTT
>TRBJ2-7|once|TRBV7-2|TRBD1
CASSFFPTGGYEQYF
TGTGCCAGCAGCTTTTTTCCGACAGGGGGATACGAGCAGTACTTC
>TRBJ1-5|-|TRBV6-1|TRBD1
CASSEVRDRSLYSNQPQHF
TGTGCCAGCAGTGAAGTGCGGGACAGGAGCCTATATAGCAATCAGCCCCAGCATTTT
>TRBJ1-5|-|TRBV3-1/TRBV3-2|TRBD1
CASSRQGFDQPQHF
TGTGCCAGCAGCCGACAGGGTTTTGATCAGCCCCAGCATTTT
>TRBJ2-3|-|TRBV7-2|-
CASSLEGGRADTQYF
TGTGCCAGCAGCTTAGAGGGGGGGCGGGCAGATACGCAGTATTTT
>TRBJ2-5|-|TRBV27|-
CASSSPARGETQYF
TGTGCCAGCAGTTCCCCAGCGCGAGGGGAGACCCAGTACTTC
>TRBJ2-5|-|TRBV5-6|TRBD1
CASSGTGETQYF
TGTGCCAGCAGCGGGACAGGGGAAACCCAGTACTTC
>TRBJ1-3|-|TRBV5-4|-
CASSLDSSGNTIYF
TGTGCCAGCAGCCTGGACAGCTCTGGAAACACCATATATTTT